This TCR beta chain originates from a study of cytomegalovirus exposure and HLA in healthy donors. Study overall: It was reported in a later analysis that the 100 to 150 validation repertoires used the same platform as the 550 to 850 first-cohort repertoires.

Germline values: CDR1 MNHNS, CDR2 SASEGT. Trimming took 5 bases from V and 3 from J, leaving 10 bases between them. The CDR3 has 13 residues. Findings and caveats of the study: Usually a TCR sequence was rare, but some public TCRs were found in many donors.

Note on this clone: The target antigen is unknown.

Some clones are missing from TCRdb's copy, which holds only in-frame ones; the method was immunoSEQ multiplex PCR. The sample contains tens of thousands of clones, 90% to 97% of which appear only once. The J gene is TRBJ2-5, the V gene TRBV6-1; D uncertain. The source is a woman aged 18-29 years in good health and CMV-seronegative. The sample taken for sequencing was PBMCs. DNA of the CDR3: TGTGCCAGCAGTACCCGACGGGAAGAGACCCAGTACTTC. This sequence encodes CASSTRREETQYF.